Detailed here is one TCR beta chain. TCRdb's copy holds only in-frame clones and misses some; the assay was immunoSEQ multiplex PCR. The table lists about 61,000 clones, approximately 97% of them singletons. The entry originates in a study of technical replicates of blood from a handful of donors. J gave up 4 bases and V 6 bases, and 7 bases lay outside the gene matches. From germline, CDR1 is SQVTM and CDR2 ANQGSEA. This CDR3 region has 13 residues. This sequence was found in a human donor in good health. The chain recombines TRBV29-1 with TRBJ1-1, with 8 bases that match TRBD1. Sequenced sample: T cells isolated from PBMCs. CDR3 nucleotides: TGCAGCGTCGAAAGGGGGACAGGCACTGAAGCTTTCTTT. This codes for CSVERGTGTEAFF.